Sequencing of this T cell receptor beta chain was carried out in a study of somatic mutations in cytotoxic T cells in rheumatoid arthritis. Whole-study findings and limits: The clonality of CD8+ T cells was not significantly different between rheumatoid arthritis patients and age-matched healthy controls. A largest CD8+ clone above 20% of CD8+ cells occurred in about an eighth of the roughly 60 patients.

Profiling relied on immunoSEQ multiplex PCR, and the TCRdb table lists in-frame clones only, not all of them. The data contain roughly 20,000 clones, roughly 90% of them singletons. Healthy control status was assigned to blood donors, whose median age was approximately 56 years (range about 20-80) and of whom 55% were female. Losses at the gene ends were 8 bases for V and 0 bases for J; bases not matched to a gene: 8. CDR1 and CDR2 (germline): MNHEY, SMNVEV (reference sequence). This CDR3 contains 18 residues. Regarding this clone: Its antigen is as yet unknown.

This chain uses TRBV27 with TRBJ2-3; TRBD2 matches 16 bases. Sequenced sample: CD8+ T cells sorted from blood. The source of this sequence is a man aged 35 to 55 in good health. The chain's CDR3 is CASGPGLAGGKSTDTQYF. The CDR3 DNA is TGTGCCAGCGGCCCGGGACTAGCGGGAGGGAAAAGCACAGATACGCAGTATTTT.